The source of this T cell receptor (beta chain) is a study of T cell repertoires in cytomegalovirus infection. Study-level results: The cumulative frequency of public TCR beta families distinguished individuals who carried CMV together with the relevant HLA.

This clonotype was seen ten or more times. Its antigen remains unknown. From the reads, TCRdb called clonotypes with MiXCR, one entry per CDR3 protein. The table has about 490,000 distinct CDR3 sequences, about 17% seen once. The source of this sequence is a human donor in good health (CMV status not recorded). Some clones in this sample may be carry-over from other donors' samples. The sequenced sample consisted of CD8+ T cells from PBMCs.

The CDR3 protein is CASSHRDRDTDTQYF. The CDR3, as DNA: TGTGCCAGCAGCCACCGGGACAGGGACACAGATACGCAGTATTTT. The chain employs TRBV7-9 and TRBJ2-3, with 9 bases matching TRBD1. There are 15 residues in the CDR3. Germline assignment: CDR1 SEHNR and CDR2 FQNEAQ (reference sequence). Trimming at V came to 5 bases and at J to 2 bases, leaving 5 bases not matched to a gene.